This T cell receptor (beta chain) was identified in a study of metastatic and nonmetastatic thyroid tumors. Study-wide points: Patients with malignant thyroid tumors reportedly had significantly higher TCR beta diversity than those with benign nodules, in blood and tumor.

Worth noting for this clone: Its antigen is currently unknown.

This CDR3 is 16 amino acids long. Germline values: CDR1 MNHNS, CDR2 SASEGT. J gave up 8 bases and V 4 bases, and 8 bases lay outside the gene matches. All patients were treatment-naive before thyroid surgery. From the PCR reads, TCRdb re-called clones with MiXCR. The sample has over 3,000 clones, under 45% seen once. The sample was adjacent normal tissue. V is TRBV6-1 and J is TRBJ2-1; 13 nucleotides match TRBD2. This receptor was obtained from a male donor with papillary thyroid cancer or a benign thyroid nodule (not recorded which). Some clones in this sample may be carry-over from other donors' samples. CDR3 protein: CASSVTTSGRAYEQFF. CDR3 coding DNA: TGTGCCAGCAGTGTAACAACTAGCGGGAGGGCCTATGAGCAGTTCTTC.